This T cell receptor (beta chain) was retrieved from a study of T cells in localized non-small cell lung cancer. Overall study results and limits: Among the tissues sampled, uninvolved adjacent lung had the highest T cell clonality, above tumor. Adjacent lung tissue had a median 57 of the top 100 clones found in the tumor.

Clones were sequenced by immunoSEQ multiplex PCR, and TCRdb holds only the in-frame ones, with some missing. The sample carries more than 9,000 clones, 70% to 80% recorded once. With regard to this clone: Its antigen is not known.

Trimming removed 6 bases from V and 5 bases from J; junction bases left unmatched: 8. The CDR3 loop spans 15 amino acids. Germline-derived CDR1 and CDR2 are MNHNY and SVGAGI (reference sequence). The material sequenced was peripheral blood, taken before any cancer treatment. The rearrangement links TRBV6-6 to TRBJ2-1; 9 nucleotides align to TRBD2. This clonotype originated in a male donor at least 60 years old with stage I lung adenocarcinoma. CDR3 coding DNA: TGTGCCAGCAGAACAGGGTCTAGCGGGGACAATGAGCAGTTCTTC. This translates into CASRTGSSGDNEQFF.